This T cell receptor (beta chain) was sequenced for a study of shared clonotypes between healthy human individuals. Turning to the study itself: Each donor's CD4 naive and CD4 memory cells filled three plates apiece, CD8 naive two, and CD8 memory one.

Germline lookup yields CDR1 SQVTM and CDR2 ANQGSEA. With 0 bases removed from V and 4 bases from J, the gap between germline ends came to 7 bases. There are 12 residues in the CDR3. Naive CD8 cells comprised CD45RO-negative, CCR7-positively selected cells, excluding terminally differentiated effector memory CD45RA+ cells. The method was immunoSEQ multiplex PCR; TCRdb's version includes in-frame clones alone and lacks a portion of them. The repertoire holds about 2.1 million clones, with roughly 91% as singletons. The chain couples TRBV29-1 to TRBJ2-7; D unresolved. This sequence was found in a man younger than 35 in good health. Some clones in this sample may be carry-over from other donors' samples. Material for sequencing was naive CD8+ T cells from PBMCs. In DNA form, the CDR3 reads TGCAGCGTTGAAGAAAAAGGGTACGAGCAGTACTTC. Translation: CSVEEKGYEQYF.